Each of the 5 T cell receptor beta chains below was sequenced from the same sample in a study of PD-L1 blockade in urothelial cancer (dated by TCRdb to 2016 to 2017). Libraries were built with the immunoSEQ multiplex PCR assay. TCRdb took over this immuneACCESS table, retaining in-frame rearrangements with V and J assigned. Such tables are incomplete; in checked studies, under half of the missing clones stem from an unresolved V gene, and the remainder is unexplained. The sample has about 79,000 clones on record, approximately 80% of them singletons. In total, the top ten clones hold roughly 7.3% of the sample. This specimen's time point label, per the study, means: pretreatment peripheral blood. The specimen was PBMCs, collected around atezolizumab (anti-PD-L1) treatment. All receptors come from a man between 40 and 49 years old with urothelial cancer.

The chain joins TRBV28 to TRBJ2-1; possibly TRBD2 for D (6 bases). The CDR3 loop spans 12 amino acids. Germline CDR1 MDHEN, CDR2 SYDVKM. Between the trimmed V and J ends, which lost 7 bases and 5 bases, there was a span of 9 bases. The CDR3 reads CASTGGNNEQFF. The CDR3 DNA follows: TGTGCCAGCACAGGCGGGAACAATGAGCAGTTCTTC.

This clone was counted once. The chain combines TRBV5-1 with TRBJ2-7; tentatively, D is TRBD2 (6 bases). With 0 bases removed from V and 1 base from J, the gap between germline ends came to 11 bases. Per germline, CDR1 SGHRS and CDR2 YFSETQ. CDR3 size: 15 residues. Here the CDR3 DNA reads TGCGCCAGCAGCTTGGGCGGGATTGCGTCCTACGAGCAGTACTTC. As protein: CASSLGGIASYEQYF.

This clone turned up a few times. The chain is built from TRBV7-8 and TRBJ1-1; tentative D call: TRBD1 (5 bases). The CDR3 extends over 12 amino acids. Germline V gives CDR1 SGHVS, CDR2 FQNEAQ. Trimming cost V 5 bases and J 1 base, with 5 bases left between them. Here the CDR3 DNA reads TGTGCCAGCAGCACAGGGAACACTGAAGCTTTCTTT. It encodes CASSTGNTEAFF.

CDR3 coding DNA: TGTGCCGGAGGGACAGGGTGGAATCAGCCCCAGCATTTT. Amino acids: CAGGTGWNQPQHF. The chain is built from TRBV30 and TRBJ1-5, with 9 bases matching TRBD1. The V gene's germline CDR1 is GTSNPN and CDR2 SVGIG (reference sequence). The ends lost 8 bases at V and 4 bases at J; junction bases unmatched: 6. The CDR3 is 13 amino acids.

This clone was detected only a few times. For the CDR3, the DNA is TGTGCCAGCAGTCCCGAACAGGGTGGGCTTGAAGCTTTCTTT. It specifies CASSPEQGGLEAFF. The chain couples TRBV6-5 to TRBJ1-1, with D possibly matching TRBD1 (6 bases). CDR1 is MNHEY and CDR2 is SVGAGI in the germline V gene. Trimming took off 5 bases at V and 7 bases at J, with 17 bases between the two ends. The CDR3 spans 14 residues.